This record covers a single TCR beta chain. It lacks a known antigen. Within one base of it there is no much larger clone, and no base qualities were kept. The sample is drawn from a study of blood T cell repertoires in COVID-19 (dated by TCRdb to 2020 to 2022). In terms of the full investigation: Samples from collaborators originated in the United States, Italy and Spain and spanned both the acute and convalescent phases of COVID-19. The prospective study material was composed of cDNA or gDNA derived from T cells, B-cell-depleted T cells, or PBMCs. The dataset comprised deeply sampled blood TCRbeta repertoires from subjects exposed to, actively infected with, or recovered from COVID-19. A freely available public database, intended as a resource for researchers studying the immune response to SARS-CoV-2, is where the repertoires were released. Samples were obtained from the ongoing ImmuneRACE study (first 160 participants) and from 1,200 or so subjects provided by 6 global collaborators. Where HLA class I and class II types were available, the types were taken from metadata supplied by the sample provider, not from assay-based typing. Nearly every sample came with metadata listing a de-identified subject ID, COVID-19 status, age in years and sex. Summary of the overall study and its limitations: The amount of clinical and demographic metadata varied by source and participant and was provided uncurated.

At one collaborating source in Seattle, patients were enrolled during active infection and were followed longitudinally through the course of disease. Whole blood was collected in K2EDTA tubes by collaborating institutions according to the institutions' own protocols. For TCRbeta analysis, collaborators shipped samples in one of three forms: frozen whole blood, isolated PBMCs, or DNA extracted from either of those sample types. The immunoSEQ Assay, a bias-controlled multiplex PCR, was used to amplify TCRbeta CDR3 regions from genomic DNA. The paper's data handling went like this. Nucleated cell counts per sample were estimated from amplification of reference gene primers within the assay. To quantify the absolute abundance of each unique TCRbeta CDR3 rearrangement, sequence reads were collapsed and filtered. Productive Simpson clonality was computed per sample as the square root of Simpson's diversity index over productive rearrangements. The table was pulled from immuneACCESS by TCRdb, which kept in-frame rearrangements only. Such tables lose some clones; where checked, under half of the loss comes from unresolved V genes, and the rest has no known cause. Clonal size and the V and J genes are those of that table, whereas D and trimming came from the DNA. The sample table lists some 150,000 clones, 65% to 90% of them with a count of one. Around an eighth of the sample rests with the top ten.

V is pared back by 5 bases and J by 7 bases, with 14 bases lying between the germline termini. Inclusive of the bounding cysteine and phenylalanine, the CDR3 is 13 residues long. The sequence is cut down to CDR3 DNA, 39 bases in frame from base 1. The germline V gene supplies CDR1 SNHLY and CDR2 FYNNEI. The TCR was taken from an older woman with COVID-19, enrolled during active disease. Sequences were obtained from peripheral blood. Recombination connected TRBV2 to TRBJ1-2, with no reliable assignment of the D segment. The CDR3 here reads CASSQPPGSGYTF. The DNA sequence follows: TGTGCCAGCAGTCAGCCCCCAGGCTCTGGCTACACCTTC.